The 15 T cell receptor beta chains below all came from one sample that was sequenced in a study of cytomegalovirus exposure and HLA in healthy donors. PCR used 60 Vbeta primers and 13 Jbeta primers. Sequencing was performed with immunoSEQ multiplex PCR; in TCRdb, only in-frame clones are kept and a portion is missing. This repertoire shows some 170,000 clones, 75% to 85% found once; its top ten account for approximately 13%. The specimen was PBMCs. The receptors come from a woman in her fifties or sixties in good health and CMV-seronegative.

The chain employs TRBV9 and TRBJ2-5; 9 bases are shared with TRBD2. This CDR3 has 17 residues. The germline CDR1 and CDR2 sequences are SGDLS and YYNGEE. Trimming cost V 3 bases and J 5 bases; bases outside gene matches: 14. The CDR3: CASSGSGGAGGWETQYF. The CDR3 DNA follows: TGTGCCAGCAGCGGGAGTGGGGGAGCGGGGGGCTGGGAGACCCAGTACTTC.

This clone occurred once. The V call is TRBV5-1, the J call TRBJ2-7; TRBD1 aligns across 9 bases. CDR1 is SGHRS and CDR2 is YFSETQ in the germline V gene. CDR3 size: 14 residues. Germline trimming cut 5 bases from V and 3 bases from J; bases unmatched to any gene: 6. The CDR3: CASRPATGGYEQYF. CDR3 DNA sequence: TGCGCCAGCAGACCCGCGACAGGGGGCTACGAGCAGTACTTC.

This clone has a handful of counts. The chain couples TRBV5-4 to TRBJ1-1; no reliable D call. The CDR3 covers 14 residues. Germline CDR1 SGHNT, CDR2 YYREEE (reference sequence). V was clipped by 3 bases and J by 1 base, with 10 bases between them. CDR3 residues: CASSSRLRNTEAFF. The CDR3 bases are TGTGCCAGCAGCTCCCGACTCCGGAACACTGAAGCTTTCTTT.

The chain combines TRBV19 with TRBJ1-1; possibly TRBD1 for D (5 bases). Germline lookup yields CDR1 LNHDA and CDR2 SQIVND (reference sequence). V lost 6 bases and J 11 bases, leaving 19 bases between the germline ends. The CDR3 consists of 13 residues. This CDR3 is CASRGGAREWAFF. The CDR3 DNA sequence: TGTGCCAGTAGGGGAGGGGCCCGCGAATGGGCTTTCTTT.

V usage is TRBV2 and J usage is TRBJ2-1; possibly TRBD1 for D (6 bases). Germline V lookup: CDR1 SNHLY, CDR2 FYNNEI. The V end was cut by 6 bases, the J end by 1 base, with 13 bases between. This CDR3 is built from 15 residues. As DNA, the CDR3 is TGTGCCAGCAGGACCGGGACAAATTCCTACAATGAGCAGTTCTTC. It encodes CASRTGTNSYNEQFF.

This clone came up a few times. The gene calls are TRBV25-1 and TRBJ2-2; D not certain. Looked up from germline, CDR1 is MGHDK and CDR2 is SYGVNS. With 5 bases removed from V and 9 bases from J, the gap between germline ends came to 7 bases. This CDR3 region has 11 residues. In nucleotides, the CDR3 is TGTGCCAGCAGTCTAGGTCGGGAGCTGTTTTTT. This translates into CASSLGRELFF. Supplemented by reference TRBV25-1 and TRBJ2-2, the full variable domain reads EADIYQTPRYLVIGTGKKITLECSQTMGHDKMYWYQQDPGMELHLIHYSYGVNSTEKGDLSSESTVSRIRTEHFPLTLESARPSHTSQYLCASSLGRELFFGEGSRLTVL.

Remarks on this clone: Other nucleotide sequences from this sample produce the same CDR3. The chain combines TRBV5-1 with TRBJ1-1; 8 nucleotides line up with TRBD1. The CDR3 is 14 residues long. Germline CDR1 SGHRS, CDR2 YFSETQ. J gave up 2 bases and V 2 bases, and 2 bases lay outside the gene matches. In nucleotides, the CDR3 is TGCGCCAGCAGCTTACAGGGGGGTAACACTGAAGCTTTCTTT. It codes for CASSLQGGNTEAFF.

This clone appeared a few times. The rearrangement joins TRBV4-3 to TRBJ2-3; D is ambiguous. This CDR3 has 16 amino acids. Germline CDR1 LGHNA, CDR2 YSLEER. Deletions cut 1 base from V and 0 bases from J, with 11 bases between. As DNA, the CDR3 is TGCGCCAGCAGCCAAGGAAGCCCGATCAGCACAGATACGCAGTATTTT. Its translation: CASSQGSPISTDTQYF.

The table lists this clone with a few counts. A junction boundary mismatches the germline segment, possibly from a read error. The chain is built from TRBV7-2 and TRBJ2-7; 11 bases align to TRBD1. CDR1 and CDR2 (germline): SGHTA, FQGNSA. The CDR3 runs 16 residues. Here the CDR3 DNA reads TGCGCCAGCAGCCAAGATTACGGGACAGGGGGCTACGAGCAGTACTTC. It translates to CASSQDYGTGGYEQYF.

The gene calls are TRBV5-1 and TRBJ2-6; 8 bases fit TRBD1. Germline values: CDR1 SGHRS, CDR2 YFSETQ. After removal of 0 bases from V and 4 bases from J, the junction contained 3 bases not matched to a gene. This CDR3 contains 16 residues. The CDR3 coding sequence is TGCGCCAGCAGCTTGGCGGGACAGGTCGGGGCCAACGTCCTGACTTTC. It encodes CASSLAGQVGANVLTF.

The gene calls are TRBV10-3 and TRBJ1-1; 7 nucleotides line up with TRBD1. Germline CDR1 ENHRY, CDR2 SYGVKD. This CDR3 region has 14 residues. With V trimmed by 1 base and J by 3 bases, 2 bases remained unmatched. The CDR3 spells CAISEYRGDTEAFF. The CDR3 bases are TGTGCCATCAGTGAGTACAGGGGCGACACTGAAGCTTTCTTT.

V is TRBV7-9 and J is TRBJ2-7; D may be TRBD2 (6 bases). The DNA end lines up better with TRBJ2-1; the J call may be wrong. The CDR3 runs 15 residues. Germline V lookup: CDR1 SEHNR, CDR2 FQNEAQ (reference sequence). This CDR3 is CASSLGGEPYNEQFF. For the CDR3, the DNA is TGTGCCAGCAGCTTAGGCGGGGAGCCCTACAATGAGCAGTTCTTC.

This sequence joins TRBV6-5 and TRBJ2-3; 8 nucleotides line up with TRBD2. Germline assignment: CDR1 MNHEY and CDR2 SVGAGI. The CDR3 contains 15 residues. Trimming took 2 bases from V and 0 from J; bases not matched to a gene: 1. CDR3 region: CASSYSGGSTDTQYF. The CDR3 DNA is TGTGCCAGCAGTTACAGCGGGGGCAGCACAGATACGCAGTATTTT.

This chain connects TRBV6-6 to TRBJ2-7; maybe TRBD1 (6 bases). The germline gives CDR1 MNHNY, CDR2 SVGAGI (reference sequence). The CDR3 loop spans 14 amino acids. The V end was cut by 6 bases, the J end by 3 bases, with 15 bases between. The CDR3 sequence is CASSSDSRGYEQYF. In nucleotides, the CDR3 is TGTGCCAGCAGCTCGGACAGCAGAGGCTACGAGCAGTACTTC.

This clone was picked up a small number of times. Other DNA sequences in the sample encode the same CDR3. The chain recombines TRBV4-3 with TRBJ2-2; perhaps TRBD1 as D (7 bases). Looked up from germline, CDR1 is LGHNA and CDR2 is YSLEER. The CDR3 contains 16 residues. V was pared by 0 bases and J by 3 bases, with 11 bases between. CDR3 sequence (DNA): TGCGCCAGCAGCCAAGACAGGGGGGCGGACACCGGGGAGCTGTTTTTT. Translated, it gives CASSQDRGADTGELFF.